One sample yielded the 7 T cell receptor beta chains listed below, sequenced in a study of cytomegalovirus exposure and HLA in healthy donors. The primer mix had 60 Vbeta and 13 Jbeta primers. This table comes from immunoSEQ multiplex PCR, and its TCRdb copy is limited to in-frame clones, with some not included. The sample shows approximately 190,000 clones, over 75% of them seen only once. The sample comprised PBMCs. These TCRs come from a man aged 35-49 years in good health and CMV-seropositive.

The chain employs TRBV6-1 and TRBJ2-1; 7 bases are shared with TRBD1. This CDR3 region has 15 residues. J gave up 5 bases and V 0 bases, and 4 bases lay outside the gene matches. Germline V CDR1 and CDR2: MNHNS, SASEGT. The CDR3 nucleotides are TGTGCCAGCAGTGAAGCCGGAGACAGGGACAATGAGCAGTTCTTC. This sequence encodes CASSEAGDRDNEQFF.

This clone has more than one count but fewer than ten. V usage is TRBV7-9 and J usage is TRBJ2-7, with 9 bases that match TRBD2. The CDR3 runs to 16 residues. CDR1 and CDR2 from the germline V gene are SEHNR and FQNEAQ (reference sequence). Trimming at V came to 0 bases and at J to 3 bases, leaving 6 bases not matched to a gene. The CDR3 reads CASSLAGGGAGYEQYF. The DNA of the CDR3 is TGTGCCAGCAGCTTAGCGGGCGGGGGGGCCGGCTACGAGCAGTACTTC.

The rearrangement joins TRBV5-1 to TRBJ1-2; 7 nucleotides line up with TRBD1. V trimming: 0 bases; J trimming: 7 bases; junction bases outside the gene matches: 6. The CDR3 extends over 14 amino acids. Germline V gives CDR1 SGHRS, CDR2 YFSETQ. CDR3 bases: TGCGCCAGCAGCTTGGAGGACAGGACTCTTGGCTACACCTTC. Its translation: CASSLEDRTLGYTF.

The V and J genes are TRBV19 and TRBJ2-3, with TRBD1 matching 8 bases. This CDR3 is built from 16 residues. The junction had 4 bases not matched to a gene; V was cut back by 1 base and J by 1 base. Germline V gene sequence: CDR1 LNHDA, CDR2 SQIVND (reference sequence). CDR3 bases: TGTGCCAGTAGTATAGCAGGGGGCTACCGCACAGATACGCAGTATTTT. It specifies CASSIAGGYRTDTQYF.

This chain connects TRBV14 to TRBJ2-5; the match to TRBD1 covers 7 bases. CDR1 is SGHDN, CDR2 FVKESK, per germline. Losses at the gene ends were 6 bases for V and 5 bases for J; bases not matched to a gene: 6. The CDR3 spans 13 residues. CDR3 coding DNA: TGTGCCAGCAGATATCGACAGGGCGAGACCCAGTACTTC. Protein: CASRYRQGETQYF.

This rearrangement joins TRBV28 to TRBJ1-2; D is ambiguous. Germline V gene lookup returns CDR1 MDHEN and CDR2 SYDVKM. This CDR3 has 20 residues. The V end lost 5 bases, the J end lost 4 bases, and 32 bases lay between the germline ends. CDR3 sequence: CASSAPHLDLPGKRGYGYTF. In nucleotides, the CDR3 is TGTGCCAGCAGTGCCCCCCATTTAGACCTTCCAGGTAAACGGGGCTATGGCTACACCTTC.

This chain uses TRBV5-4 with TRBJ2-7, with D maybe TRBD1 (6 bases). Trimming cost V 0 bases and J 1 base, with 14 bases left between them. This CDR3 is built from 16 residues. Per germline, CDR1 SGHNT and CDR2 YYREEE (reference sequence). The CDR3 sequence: CASSLGSGQGSYEQYF. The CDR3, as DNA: TGTGCCAGCAGCTTGGGCTCGGGACAAGGATCCTACGAGCAGTACTTC.